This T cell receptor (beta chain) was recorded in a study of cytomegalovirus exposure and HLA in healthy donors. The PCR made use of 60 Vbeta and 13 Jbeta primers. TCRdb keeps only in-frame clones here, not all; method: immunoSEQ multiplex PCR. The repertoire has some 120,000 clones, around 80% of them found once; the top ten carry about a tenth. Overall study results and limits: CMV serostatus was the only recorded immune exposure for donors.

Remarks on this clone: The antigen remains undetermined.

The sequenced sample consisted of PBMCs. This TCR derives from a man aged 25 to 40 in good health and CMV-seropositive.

The CDR3 DNA reads as TGTGCCAGCAGCTTGGCCGGGACAGGTTCCGAGCAGTACTTC. It codes for CASSLAGTGSEQYF. The chain links TRBV7-9 to TRBJ2-7; 8 bases match TRBD1. The germline CDR1 and CDR2 sequences are SEHNR and FQNEAQ (reference sequence). The junction had 7 bases not matched to a gene; V was cut back by 3 bases and J by 6 bases. The CDR3 has 14 residues. Full variable domain (outside the CDR3, taken from reference TRBV7-9 and TRBJ2-7): DTGVSQNPRHKITKRGQNVTFRCDPISEHNRLYWYRQTLGQGPEFLTYFQNEAQLEKSRLLSDRFSAERPKGSFSTLEIQRTEQGDSAMYLCASSLAGTGSEQYFGPGTRLTVT.